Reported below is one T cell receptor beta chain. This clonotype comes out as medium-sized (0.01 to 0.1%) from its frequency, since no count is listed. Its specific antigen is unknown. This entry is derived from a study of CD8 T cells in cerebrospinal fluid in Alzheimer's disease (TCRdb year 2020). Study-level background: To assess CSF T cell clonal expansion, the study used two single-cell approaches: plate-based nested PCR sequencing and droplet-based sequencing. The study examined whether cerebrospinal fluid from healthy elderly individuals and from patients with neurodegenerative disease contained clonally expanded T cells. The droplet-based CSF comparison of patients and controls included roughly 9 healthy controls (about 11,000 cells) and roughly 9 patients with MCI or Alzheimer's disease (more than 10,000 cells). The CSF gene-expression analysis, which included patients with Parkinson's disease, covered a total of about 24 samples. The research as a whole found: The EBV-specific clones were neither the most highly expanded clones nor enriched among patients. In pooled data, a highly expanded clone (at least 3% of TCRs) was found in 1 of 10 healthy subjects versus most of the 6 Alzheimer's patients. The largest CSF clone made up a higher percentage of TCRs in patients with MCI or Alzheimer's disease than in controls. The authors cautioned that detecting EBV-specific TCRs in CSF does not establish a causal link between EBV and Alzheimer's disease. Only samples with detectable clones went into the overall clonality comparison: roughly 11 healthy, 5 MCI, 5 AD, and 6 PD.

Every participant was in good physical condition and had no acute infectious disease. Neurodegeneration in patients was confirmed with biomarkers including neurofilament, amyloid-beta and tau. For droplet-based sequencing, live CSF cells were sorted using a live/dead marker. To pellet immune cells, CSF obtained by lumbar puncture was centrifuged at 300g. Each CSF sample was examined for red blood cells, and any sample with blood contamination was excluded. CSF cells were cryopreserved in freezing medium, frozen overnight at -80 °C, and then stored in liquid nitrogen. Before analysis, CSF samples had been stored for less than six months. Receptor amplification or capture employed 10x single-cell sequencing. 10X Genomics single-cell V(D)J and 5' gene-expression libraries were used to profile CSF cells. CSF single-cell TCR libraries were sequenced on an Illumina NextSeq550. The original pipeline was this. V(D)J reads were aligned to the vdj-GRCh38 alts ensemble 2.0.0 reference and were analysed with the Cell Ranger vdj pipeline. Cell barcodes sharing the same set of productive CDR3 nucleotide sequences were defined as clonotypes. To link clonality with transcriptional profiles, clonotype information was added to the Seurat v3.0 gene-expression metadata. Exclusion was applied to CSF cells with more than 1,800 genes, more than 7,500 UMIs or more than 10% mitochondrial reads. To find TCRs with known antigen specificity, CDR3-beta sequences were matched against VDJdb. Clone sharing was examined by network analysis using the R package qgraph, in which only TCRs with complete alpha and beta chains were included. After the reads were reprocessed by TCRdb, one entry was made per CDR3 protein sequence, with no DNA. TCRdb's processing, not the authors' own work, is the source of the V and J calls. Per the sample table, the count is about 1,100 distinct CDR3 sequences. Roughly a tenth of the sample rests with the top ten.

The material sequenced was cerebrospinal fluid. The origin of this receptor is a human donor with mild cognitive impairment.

This receptor carries the CDR3 CASSSGQGAGETQYF. The chain couples TRBV5-1 to TRBJ2-5; absent DNA, TCRdb's TRBD1 call cannot be checked. From its cysteine to its phenylalanine, the CDR3 spans 15 amino acids. The DNA is unrecorded. From the germline V gene, CDR1 is SGHRS and CDR2 is YFSETQ. Where the CDR3 stops, the reference TRBV5-1 and TRBJ2-5 genes take over; the full variable domain is KAGVTQTPRYLIKTRGQQVTLSCSPISGHRSVSWYQQTPGQGLQFLFEYFSETQRNKGNFPGRFSGRQFSNSRSEMNVSTLELGDSALYLCASSSGQGAGETQYFGPGTRLLVL.